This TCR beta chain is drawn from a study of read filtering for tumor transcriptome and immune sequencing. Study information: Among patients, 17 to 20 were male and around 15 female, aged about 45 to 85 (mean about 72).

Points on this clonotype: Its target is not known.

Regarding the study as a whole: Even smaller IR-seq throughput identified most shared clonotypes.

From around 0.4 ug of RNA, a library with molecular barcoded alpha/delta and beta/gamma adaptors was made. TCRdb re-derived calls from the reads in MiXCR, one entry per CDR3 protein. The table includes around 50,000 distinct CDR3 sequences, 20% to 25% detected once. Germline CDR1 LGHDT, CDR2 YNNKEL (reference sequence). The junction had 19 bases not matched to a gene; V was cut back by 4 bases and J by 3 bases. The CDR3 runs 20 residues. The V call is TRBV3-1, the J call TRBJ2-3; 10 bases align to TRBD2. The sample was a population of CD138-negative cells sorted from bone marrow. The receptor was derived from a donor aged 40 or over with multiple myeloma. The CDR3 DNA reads TGTGCCAGCAGCCTATCTTCACTGACTAGCGGGTCGCAGCCGACAGATACGCAGTATTTT. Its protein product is CASSLSSLTSGSQPTDTQYF.